This is a list of T cell receptor beta chains from one sample in a study of T-cell memory formation after mild COVID-19. TCRdb redid the calling of the 5' RACE reads with MiXCR, one entry per CDR3 protein. The sample includes about 350,000 distinct CDR3 sequences, under 25% of them seen just once. Sequencing was done on a sample of PBMCs or a T cell subset sorted from them (not recorded which). The receptors originated from a young man who had mild COVID-19 (a few samples of this study predate the infection). Cell type and time point are not known. Each CDR3 is given with its conserved first and last residue. Fields, in order: clone size, V gene, J gene, D gene, CDR3 protein, CDR3 DNA. The D gene is left open where the match is weak. The size field is filled for only some rows; it gives once, few, many or a size class.

-,TRBV5-8,TRBJ1-2,-,CASSFDNFYGYTF,TGTGCCAGCAGTTTCGACAACTTCTATGGCTACACCTTC
-,TRBV5-1,TRBJ2-6,-,CASREGPGSGANVLTF,TGCGCCAGCAGAGAAGGTCCGGGCTCTGGGGCCAACGTCCTGACTTTC
few,TRBV7-2,TRBJ1-2,-,CASSPWLGYGYTF,TGTGCCAGCAGCCCCTGGTTGGGCTATGGCTACACCTTC
few,TRBV2,TRBJ1-5,-,CASGLGRANQPQHF,TGTGCCAGCGGCCTGGGGAGGGCCAATCAGCCCCAGCATTTT
many,TRBV6-2/TRBV6-3,TRBJ2-7,-,CASRTGTWTKGQYF,TGTGCCAGCAGAACCGGGACATGGACGAAAGGGCAGTACTTC
-,TRBV4-1,TRBJ2-1,-,CASSQGGVSSYNEQFF,TGCGCCAGCAGCCAAGGCGGGGTTAGCTCCTACAATGAGCAGTTCTTC
many,TRBV7-2,TRBJ2-3,-,CASSFAQGRADTQYF,TGTGCCAGCTCCTTCGCCCAGGGTAGGGCAGATACGCAGTATTTT
-,TRBV4-1,TRBJ2-7,TRBD1,CASRQYWTGLTYEQYF,TGCGCCAGCAGACAGTATTGGACAGGCCTGACCTACGAGCAGTACTTC
-,TRBV29-1,TRBJ1-2,-,CSVERQNYGYTF,TGCAGCGTTGAACGACAGAACTATGGCTACACCTTC
-,TRBV10-2,TRBJ1-1,-,CASRGVRNSEAFF,TGCGCCAGCAGGGGCGTCCGGAACAGTGAAGCTTTCTTT
few,TRBV4-1,TRBJ1-1,-,CASSQDRRVNTEAFF,TGCGCCAGCAGCCAAGATCGGAGAGTGAACACTGAAGCTTTCTTT
-,TRBV20-1,TRBJ2-3,-,CSASDRTSFTDTQYF,TGCAGTGCTAGTGATAGGACTTCATTCACAGATACGCAGTATTTT
few,TRBV12-3/TRBV12-4,TRBJ2-4,-,CASSLRGVNIQYF,TGTGCCAGCAGTCTCCGGGGAGTAAACATTCAGTACTTC
few,TRBV5-1,TRBJ2-2,TRBD1,CATSPGQASGELFF,TGCGCCACCAGTCCGGGACAGGCGAGCGGGGAGCTGTTTTTT
-,TRBV9,TRBJ2-2,-,CASSVEAMNTGELFF,TGTGCCAGCAGCGTCGAGGCAATGAACACCGGGGAGCTGTTTTTT
few,TRBV7-9,TRBJ2-3,-,CASSPTGLGTDTQYF,TGTGCCAGCAGCCCAACAGGGTTGGGCACAGATACGCAGTATTTT
-,TRBV2,TRBJ1-1,TRBD1,CASRTTLQGSAFF,TGTGCCAGCAGAACCACATTACAGGGGTCCGCTTTCTTT
-,TRBV6-4,TRBJ2-2,-,CASSDQGATGELFF,TGTGCCAGCAGTGATCAGGGCGCCACCGGGGAGCTGTTTTTT
few,TRBV29-1,TRBJ2-7,-,CSVEGVGVPRGREQYF,TGCAGCGTTGAAGGGGTGGGGGTTCCCAGAGGCCGCGAGCAGTACTTC
few,TRBV27,TRBJ2-5,-,CASSPWSSGPQETQYF,TGTGCCAGCAGTCCGTGGTCCTCAGGCCCACAAGAGACCCAGTACTTC
many,TRBV10-3,TRBJ2-5,-,CAISDRGFSETQYF,TGTGCCATCAGTGACAGGGGATTTTCAGAGACCCAGTACTTC
-,TRBV7-9,TRBJ2-2,TRBD2,CASSLPKRGYNTGELFF,TGTGCCAGCAGCTTACCTAAGCGGGGATACAACACCGGGGAGCTGTTTTTT
-,TRBV24-1,TRBJ2-5,-,CATGGEETQYF,TGTGCCACAGGGGGGGAAGAGACCCAGTACTTC
-,TRBV6-5,TRBJ1-2,-,CASSYNAGGYGYTF,TGTGCCAGCAGTTACAACGCGGGAGGCTATGGCTACACCTTC
few,TRBV12-3/TRBV12-4,TRBJ2-2,TRBD1,CASKGGGGELFF,TGTGCCAGCAAAGGGGGCGGCGGGGAGCTGTTTTTT
-,TRBV12-3/TRBV12-4,TRBJ2-5,-,CASRPPIEETQYF,TGTGCCAGCAGGCCGCCGATTGAAGAGACCCAGTACTTC
few,TRBV5-1,TRBJ2-2,-,CASSLGGAPITGELFF,TGCGCCAGCAGCTTGGGTGGGGCACCAATCACCGGGGAGCTGTTTTTT
few,TRBV24-1,TRBJ1-2,TRBD1,CATSRDSTYGYTF,TGTGCCACCAGTCGGGACAGCACTTATGGCTACACCTTC
few,TRBV3-1,TRBJ2-1,-,CASSLIQGSYNEQFF,TGTGCCAGCAGCCTCATACAGGGTTCCTACAATGAGCAGTTCTTC
-,TRBV7-9,TRBJ2-3,TRBD2,CASRLLPGTPGRGRLIVHTDTQYF,TGTGCCAGCAGGCTCCTTCCCGGGACCCCGGGGAGGGGACGTCTCATCGTTCACACAGATACGCAGTATTTT
few,TRBV29-1,TRBJ1-2,-,CSVDLRGAKVDGYTF,TGCAGCGTTGACCTTCGGGGGGCGAAGGTTGATGGCTACACCTTC
-,TRBV4-1,TRBJ1-4,TRBD1,CASSHRQGFAEKLFF,TGCGCCAGCAGCCACCGACAGGGTTTCGCTGAAAAACTGTTTTTT
few,TRBV11-2,TRBJ2-7,TRBD2,CASSRPSGGYEQYF,TGTGCCAGCAGCCGCCCTAGCGGGGGTTACGAGCAGTACTTC
-,TRBV10-3,TRBJ2-5,-,CAIRNQETQYF,TGTGCCATCAGAAACCAAGAGACCCAGTACTTC
few,TRBV10-2,TRBJ2-3,-,CASSVGGRDTQYF,TGCGCCAGCAGTGTGGGGGGAAGAGATACGCAGTATTTT
-,TRBV4-2,TRBJ2-7,-,CASSQDPGSFAEQYF,TGTGCCAGCAGCCAAGATCCTGGTTCCTTCGCCGAGCAGTACTTC
few,TRBV5-1,TRBJ2-3,-,CASGNVEDGGLKDTQYF,TGCGCCAGCGGGAATGTCGAGGACGGGGGGCTTAAAGATACGCAGTATTTT
few,TRBV19,TRBJ2-7,TRBD2,CASSTPGTSGGYEQYF,TGTGCCAGTAGCACGCCCGGGACTAGCGGGGGCTACGAGCAGTACTTC
-,TRBV12-3/TRBV12-4,TRBJ2-5,TRBD1,CASSHDRDYETQYF,TGTGCCAGCAGCCATGACAGGGATTACGAGACCCAGTACTTC
many,TRBV5-5,TRBJ1-2,TRBD1,CASSPGDSNYGYTF,TGTGCCAGCAGCCCGGGGGACAGCAACTATGGCTACACCTTC
-,TRBV4-3,TRBJ1-4,-,CASSAEDRRDEKLFF,TGCGCCAGCAGCGCAGAGGACAGAAGAGATGAAAAACTGTTTTTT
few,TRBV4-1,TRBJ1-2,-,CASSPRVGTSYGYTF,TGCGCCAGCAGCCCCCGCGTGGGGACGAGCTATGGCTACACCTTC
-,TRBV6-2/TRBV6-3,TRBJ1-6,-,CASSPLDPRSSPLHF,TGTGCCAGCAGCCCCCTCGACCCCCGGAGCTCACCCCTCCACTTT
few,TRBV12-3/TRBV12-4,TRBJ2-3,-,CASSLEVALTSTDTQYF,TGTGCCAGCAGCTTAGAGGTCGCGCTCACTAGCACAGATACGCAGTATTTT
-,TRBV6-5,TRBJ1-1,TRBD1,CASSYEAGGIAEAFF,TGTGCCAGCAGTTACGAAGCAGGGGGCATCGCTGAAGCTTTCTTT
-,TRBV5-1,TRBJ2-1,-,CASSLDFSYNEQFF,TGCGCCAGCAGCTTGGATTTCTCCTACAATGAGCAGTTCTTC
-,TRBV5-1,TRBJ2-3,TRBD2,CASSLEQRGGTDTQYF,TGCGCCAGCAGCTTGGAACAGCGGGGTGGGACAGATACGCAGTATTTT
-,TRBV7-3,TRBJ2-3,TRBD2,CASSFRTSGVDTQYF,TGTGCCAGCAGCTTTAGGACTAGCGGGGTAGATACGCAGTATTTT
few,TRBV27,TRBJ2-1,TRBD2,CASSFGTSDEQFF,TGTGCCAGCAGTTTTGGTACTAGCGATGAGCAGTTCTTC
-,TRBV6-1,TRBJ1-1,-,CASSERGDGAFF,TGTGCCAGCAGTGAAAGGGGGGACGGGGCTTTCTTT
few,TRBV12-3/TRBV12-4,TRBJ1-2,-,CASRDRNYGYTF,TGTGCCAGCAGAGACAGGAACTATGGCTACACCTTC
-,TRBV5-6,TRBJ1-1,-,CASSLATAEAFF,TGTGCCAGCAGCTTGGCGACAGCCGAAGCTTTCTTT
few,TRBV28,TRBJ2-3,TRBD2,CASSLSPSSGDTDTQYF,TGTGCCAGCAGTTTATCCCCTTCTAGCGGGGACACAGATACGCAGTATTTT
-,TRBV18,TRBJ1-1,-,CASSPRTTEAFF,TGTGCCAGCTCACCACGCACCACTGAAGCTTTCTTT
few,TRBV4-1,TRBJ2-7,-,CASSATYHGEEEQYF,TGCGCCAGCAGCGCAACCTACCACGGGGAGGAGGAGCAGTACTTC